There are many counts of the clone carrying this T cell receptor (beta chain). The antigen is not known. RNA transcripts yielded amplified TCR beta CDR3 regions. Following a first-round RT-PCR that used HTBI primers, a second-round multiplex PCR was carried out. TCRdb re-called the multiplex PCR reads with MiXCR, one entry per CDR3 protein. The data contain about 210,000 distinct CDR3 sequences, under 30% of them singletons. Establishment of the diagnosis relied upon clinical symptoms, serum thyroxine, TRAb, thyroid ultrasound and orbital computed tomography. The PBMCs originated from roughly 10 ml of fresh peripheral blood. This entry comes from a study of Graves' ophthalmopathy and Graves' hyperthyroidism. Overall study findings and caveats: In blood, most expanded thyroid clonotypes above 0.001 frequency were also detected.

This CDR3 spans 13 amino acids. V lost 3 bases and J 5 bases, leaving 10 bases between the germline ends. The TCR was taken from a man over 45 with Graves' ophthalmopathy. The material sequenced was peripheral blood. V usage is TRBV12-3 or TRBV12-4 and J usage is TRBJ2-5, with D uncertain. CDR3 amino acids: CASSLAIRETQYF. CDR3 nucleotide sequence: TGTGCCAGCAGTTTGGCCATCCGGGAGACCCAGTACTTC.